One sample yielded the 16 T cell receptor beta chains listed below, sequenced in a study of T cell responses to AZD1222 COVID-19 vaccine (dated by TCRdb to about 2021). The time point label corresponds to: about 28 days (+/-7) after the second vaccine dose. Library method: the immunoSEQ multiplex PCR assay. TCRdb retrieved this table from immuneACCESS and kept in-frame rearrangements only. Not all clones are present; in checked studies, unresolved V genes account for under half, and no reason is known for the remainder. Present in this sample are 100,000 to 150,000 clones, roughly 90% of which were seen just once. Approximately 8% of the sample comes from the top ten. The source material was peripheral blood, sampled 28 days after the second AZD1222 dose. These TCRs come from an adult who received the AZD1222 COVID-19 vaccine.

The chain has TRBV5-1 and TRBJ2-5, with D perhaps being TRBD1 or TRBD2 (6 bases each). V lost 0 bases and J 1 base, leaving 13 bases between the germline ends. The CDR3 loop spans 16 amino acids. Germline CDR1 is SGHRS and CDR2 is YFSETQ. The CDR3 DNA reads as TGCGCCAGCAGCTTGGGGGGGGCAGGGACCCAAGAGACCCAGTACTTC. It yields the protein CASSLGGAGTQETQYF.

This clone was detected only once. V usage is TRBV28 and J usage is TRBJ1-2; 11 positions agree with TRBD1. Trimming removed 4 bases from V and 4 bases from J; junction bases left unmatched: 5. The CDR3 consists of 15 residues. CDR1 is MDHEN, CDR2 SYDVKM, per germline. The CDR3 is CASSSPGQGGYGYTF. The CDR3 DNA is TGTGCCAGCAGTTCACCGGGACAGGGGGGCTATGGCTACACCTTC.

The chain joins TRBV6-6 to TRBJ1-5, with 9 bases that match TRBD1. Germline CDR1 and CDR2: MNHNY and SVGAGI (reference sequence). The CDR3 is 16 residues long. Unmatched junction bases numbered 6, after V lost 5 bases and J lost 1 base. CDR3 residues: CASSTGTGLSNQPQHF. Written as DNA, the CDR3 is TGTGCCAGCAGTACCGGGACAGGGTTAAGCAATCAGCCCCAGCATTTT.

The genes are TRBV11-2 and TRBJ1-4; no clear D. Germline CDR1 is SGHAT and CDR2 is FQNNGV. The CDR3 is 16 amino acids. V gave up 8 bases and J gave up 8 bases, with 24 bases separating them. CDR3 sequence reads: CASSYGILGFREKLFF. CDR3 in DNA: TGTGCCAGCTCCTACGGGATCTTAGGATTTAGGGAAAAACTGTTTTTT.

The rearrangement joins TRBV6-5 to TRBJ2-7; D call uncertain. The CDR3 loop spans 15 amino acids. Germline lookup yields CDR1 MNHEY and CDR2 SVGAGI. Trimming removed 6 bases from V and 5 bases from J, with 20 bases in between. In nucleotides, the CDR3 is TGTGCCAGCAGCTCGGACGTCGGCCATATGGACGAGCAGTACTTC. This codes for CASSSDVGHMDEQYF.

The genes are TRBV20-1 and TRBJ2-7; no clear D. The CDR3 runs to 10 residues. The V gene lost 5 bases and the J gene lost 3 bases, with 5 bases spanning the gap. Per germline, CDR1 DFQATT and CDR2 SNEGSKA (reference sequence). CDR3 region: CSALFYEQYF. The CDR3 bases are TGCAGTGCTCTGTTCTACGAGCAGTACTTC.

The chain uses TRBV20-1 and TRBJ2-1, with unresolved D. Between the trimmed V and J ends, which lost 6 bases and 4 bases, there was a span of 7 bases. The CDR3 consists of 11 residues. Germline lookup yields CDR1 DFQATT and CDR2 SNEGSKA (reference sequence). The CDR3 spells CSAGIYNEQFF. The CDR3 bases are TGCAGTGCAGGAATTTACAATGAGCAGTTCTTC.

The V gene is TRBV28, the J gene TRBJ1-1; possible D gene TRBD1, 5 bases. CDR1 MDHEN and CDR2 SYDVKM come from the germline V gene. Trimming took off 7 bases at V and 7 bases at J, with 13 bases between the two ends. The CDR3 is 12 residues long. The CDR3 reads CASKDQGSEAFF. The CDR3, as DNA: TGTGCCAGCAAGGATCAGGGAAGTGAAGCTTTCTTT.

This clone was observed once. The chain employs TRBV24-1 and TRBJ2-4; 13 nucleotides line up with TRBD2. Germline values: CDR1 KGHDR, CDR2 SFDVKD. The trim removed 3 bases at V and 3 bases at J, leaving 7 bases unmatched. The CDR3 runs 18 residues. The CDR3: CATSDPGLAGANKNIQYF. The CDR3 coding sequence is TGTGCCACCAGTGATCCTGGACTAGCGGGGGCTAACAAAAACATTCAGTACTTC.

The CDR3 loop reads CASSLLEPGQGAGETQYF. For the CDR3, the DNA is TGTGCCAGCAGCTTGCTAGAACCGGGACAGGGGGCCGGAGAGACCCAGTACTTC. The chain carries TRBV7-6 and TRBJ2-5, with 12 bases lining up with TRBD1. The germline V gene encodes CDR1 SGHVS and CDR2 FNYEAQ. After removal of 3 bases from V and 4 bases from J, the junction contained 12 bases not matched to a gene. The CDR3 runs to 18 residues.

The DNA for the CDR3 is TGTGCCAGCTCACCGAACAGGGTCAATGAGCAGTTCTTC. It translates to CASSPNRVNEQFF. J is TRBJ2-1 and V is TRBV18; possible D gene TRBD1, 6 bases. Germline CDR1 reads KGHSH; CDR2 reads LQKENI. This CDR3 region has 13 residues. The ends were cut back, 3 bases at V and 6 bases at J, with 9 bases in the middle.

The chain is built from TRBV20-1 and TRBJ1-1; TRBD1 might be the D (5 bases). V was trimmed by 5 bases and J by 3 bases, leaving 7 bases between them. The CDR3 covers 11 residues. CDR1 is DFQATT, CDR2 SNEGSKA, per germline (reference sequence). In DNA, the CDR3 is TGCAGTGCTCCCAGGGACACTGAAGCTTTCTTT. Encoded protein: CSAPRDTEAFF.

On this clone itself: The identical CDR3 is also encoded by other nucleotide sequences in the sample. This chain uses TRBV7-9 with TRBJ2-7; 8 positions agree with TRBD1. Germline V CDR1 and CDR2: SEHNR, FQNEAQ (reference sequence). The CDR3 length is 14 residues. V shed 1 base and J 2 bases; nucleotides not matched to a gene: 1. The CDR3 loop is CASSLVQGAYEQYF. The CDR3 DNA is TGTGCCAGCAGCTTAGTACAGGGGGCCTACGAGCAGTACTTC.

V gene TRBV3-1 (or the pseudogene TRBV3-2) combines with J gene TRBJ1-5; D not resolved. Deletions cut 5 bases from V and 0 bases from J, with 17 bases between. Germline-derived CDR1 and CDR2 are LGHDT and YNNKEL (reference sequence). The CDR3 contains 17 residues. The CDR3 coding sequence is TGTGCCAGCAGCAAAAGTGGAGTCCGTTATAGCAATCAGCCCCAGCATTTT. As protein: CASSKSGVRYSNQPQHF.

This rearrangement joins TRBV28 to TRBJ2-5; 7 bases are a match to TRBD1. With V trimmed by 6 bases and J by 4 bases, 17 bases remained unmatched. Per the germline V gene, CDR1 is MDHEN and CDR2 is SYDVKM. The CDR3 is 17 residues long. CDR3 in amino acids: CASSPGLGGNLGETQYF. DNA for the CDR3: TGTGCCAGCAGCCCTGGGTTAGGGGGCAATCTGGGAGAGACCCAGTACTTC.

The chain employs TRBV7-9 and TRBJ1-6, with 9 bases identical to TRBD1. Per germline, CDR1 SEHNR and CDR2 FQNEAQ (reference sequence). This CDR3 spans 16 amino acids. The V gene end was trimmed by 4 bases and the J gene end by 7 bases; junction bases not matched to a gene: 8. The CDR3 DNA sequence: TGTGCCAGCAGCTGGGGGGCCGGGACAGGGAATTCACCCCTCCACTTT. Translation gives CASSWGAGTGNSPLHF.